This T cell receptor (beta chain) was sequenced for a study of blood T cell repertoires in COVID-19. In the study overall: T cells, B-cell-depleted T cells, or PBMCs supplied cDNA or gDNA.

There are a few counts of this clone. Additional DNA sequences in this sample encode the identical CDR3. Here immunoSEQ multiplex PCR was the method, and the copy in TCRdb shows in-frame clones only, minus some. The sample lists approximately 480,000 clones; roughly 87% were seen once. The CDR3 is 13 amino acids. V lost 1 base and J 6 bases, leaving 7 bases between the germline ends. The germline gives CDR1 SGDLS, CDR2 YYNGEE. The V and J genes are TRBV9 and TRBJ2-2; D is unresolved. The sample taken for sequencing was PBMCs or T cells enriched from blood (not recorded which). This TCR was recovered from a woman aged 18 to 35 who had recovered from COVID-19. The CDR3 nucleotides are TGTGCCAGCAGCGTAACAGTAGCCGGGGAGCTGTTTTTT. Amino acids: CASSVTVAGELFF.